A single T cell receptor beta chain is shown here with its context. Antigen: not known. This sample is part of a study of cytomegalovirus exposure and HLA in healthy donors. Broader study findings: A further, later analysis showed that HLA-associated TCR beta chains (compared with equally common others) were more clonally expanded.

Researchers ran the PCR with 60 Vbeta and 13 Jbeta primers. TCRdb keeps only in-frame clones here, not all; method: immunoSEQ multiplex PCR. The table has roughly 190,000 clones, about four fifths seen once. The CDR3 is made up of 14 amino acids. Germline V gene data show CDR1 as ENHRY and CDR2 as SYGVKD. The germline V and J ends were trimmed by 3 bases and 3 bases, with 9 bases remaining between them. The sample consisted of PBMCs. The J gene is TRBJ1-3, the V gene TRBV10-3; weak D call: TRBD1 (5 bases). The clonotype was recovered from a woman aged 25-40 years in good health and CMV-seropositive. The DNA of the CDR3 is TGTGCCATCAGTGAAATGGGGCTTGGAAACACCATATATTTT. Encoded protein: CAISEMGLGNTIYF.